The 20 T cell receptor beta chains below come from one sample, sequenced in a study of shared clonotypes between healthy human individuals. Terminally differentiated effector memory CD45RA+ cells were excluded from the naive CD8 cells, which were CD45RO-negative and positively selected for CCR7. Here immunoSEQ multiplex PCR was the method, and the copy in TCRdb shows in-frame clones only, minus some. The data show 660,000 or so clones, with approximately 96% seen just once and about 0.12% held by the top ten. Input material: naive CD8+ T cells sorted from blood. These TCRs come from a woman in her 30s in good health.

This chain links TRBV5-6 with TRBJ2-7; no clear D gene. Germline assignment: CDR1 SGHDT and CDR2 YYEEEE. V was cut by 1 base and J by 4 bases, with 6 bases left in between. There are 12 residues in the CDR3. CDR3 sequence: CASSLYNYEQYF. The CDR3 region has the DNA TGTGCCAGCAGCTTGTACAATTACGAGCAGTACTTC.

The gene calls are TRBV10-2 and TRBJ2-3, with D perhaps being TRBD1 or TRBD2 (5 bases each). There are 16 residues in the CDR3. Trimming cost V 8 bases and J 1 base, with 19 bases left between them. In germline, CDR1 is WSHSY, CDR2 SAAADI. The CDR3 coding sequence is TGCGCCAGCCAGCTCGGGACCGGGGTTGGCACAGATACGCAGTATTTT. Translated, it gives CASQLGTGVGTDTQYF.

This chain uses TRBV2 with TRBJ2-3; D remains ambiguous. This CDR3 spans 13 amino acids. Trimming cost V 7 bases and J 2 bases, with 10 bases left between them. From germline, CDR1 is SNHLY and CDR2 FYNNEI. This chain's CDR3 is CASIRSITDTQYF. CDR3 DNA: TGTGCCAGCATTCGTAGCATCACAGATACGCAGTATTTT.

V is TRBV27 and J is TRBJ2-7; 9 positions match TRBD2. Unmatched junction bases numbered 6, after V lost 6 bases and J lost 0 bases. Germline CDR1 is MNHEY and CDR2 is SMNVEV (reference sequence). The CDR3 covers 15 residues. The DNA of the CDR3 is TGTGCCAGCAGCCAGCGGGAGGACGTCTCCTACGAGCAGTACTTC. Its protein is CASSQREDVSYEQYF.

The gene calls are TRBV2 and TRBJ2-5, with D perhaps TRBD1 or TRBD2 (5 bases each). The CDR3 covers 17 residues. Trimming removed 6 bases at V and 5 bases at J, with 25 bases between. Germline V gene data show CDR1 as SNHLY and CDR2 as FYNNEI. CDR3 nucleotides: TGTGCCAGCAGGACCTCCTTCGGGGATCAGGGTTTCGAGACCCAGTACTTC. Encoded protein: CASRTSFGDQGFETQYF.

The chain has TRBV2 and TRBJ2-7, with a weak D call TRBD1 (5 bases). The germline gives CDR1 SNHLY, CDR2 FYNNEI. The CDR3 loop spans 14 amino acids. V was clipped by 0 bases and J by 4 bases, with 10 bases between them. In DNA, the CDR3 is TGTGCCAGCAGTGAAGCGCTGACAGCTTACGAGCAGTACTTC. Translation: CASSEALTAYEQYF.

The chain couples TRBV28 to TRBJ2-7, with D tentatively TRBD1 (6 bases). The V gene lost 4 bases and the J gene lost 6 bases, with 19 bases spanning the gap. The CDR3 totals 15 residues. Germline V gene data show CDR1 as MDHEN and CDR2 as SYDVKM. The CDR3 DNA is TGTGCCAGCAGTTCCTGGACAGTGCAGATCTCCGAGCAGTACTTC. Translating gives CASSSWTVQISEQYF.

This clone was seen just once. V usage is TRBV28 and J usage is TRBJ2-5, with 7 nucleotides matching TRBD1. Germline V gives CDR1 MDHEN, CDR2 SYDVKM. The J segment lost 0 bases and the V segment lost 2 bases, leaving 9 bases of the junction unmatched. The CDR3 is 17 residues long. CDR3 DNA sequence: TGTGCCAGCAGTTTAGGACCGGGACAGATGTACCAAGAGACCCAGTACTTC. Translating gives CASSLGPGQMYQETQYF.

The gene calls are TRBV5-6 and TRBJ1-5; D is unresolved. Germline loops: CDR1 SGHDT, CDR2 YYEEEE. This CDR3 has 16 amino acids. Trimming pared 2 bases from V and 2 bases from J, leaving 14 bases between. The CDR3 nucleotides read TGTGCCAGCAGCTTTGAGGGAAATACTCGCAATCAGCCCCAGCATTTT. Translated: CASSFEGNTRNQPQHF.

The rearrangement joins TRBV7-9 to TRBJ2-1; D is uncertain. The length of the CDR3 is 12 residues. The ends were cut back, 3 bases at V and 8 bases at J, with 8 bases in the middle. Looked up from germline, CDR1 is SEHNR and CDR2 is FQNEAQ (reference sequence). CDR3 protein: CASSLSGYEQFF. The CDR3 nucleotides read TGTGCCAGCAGCTTGTCCGGATATGAGCAGTTCTTC.

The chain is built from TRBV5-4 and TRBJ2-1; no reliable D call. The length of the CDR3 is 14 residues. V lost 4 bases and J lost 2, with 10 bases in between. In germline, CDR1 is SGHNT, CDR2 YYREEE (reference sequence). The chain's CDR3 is CASSLTDTYNEQFF. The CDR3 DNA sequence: TGTGCCAGCAGCCTTACTGACACCTACAATGAGCAGTTCTTC.

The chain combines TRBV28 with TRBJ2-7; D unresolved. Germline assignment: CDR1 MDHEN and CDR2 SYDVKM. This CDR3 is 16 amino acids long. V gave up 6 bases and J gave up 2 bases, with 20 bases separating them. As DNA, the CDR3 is TGTGCCAGCAGGAACCGGGTTCGGCACCACCCCTACGAGCAGTACTTC. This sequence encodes CASRNRVRHHPYEQYF.

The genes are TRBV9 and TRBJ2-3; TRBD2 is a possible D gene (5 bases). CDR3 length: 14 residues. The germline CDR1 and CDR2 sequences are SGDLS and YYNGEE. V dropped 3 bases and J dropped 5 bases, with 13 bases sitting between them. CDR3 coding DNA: TGTGCCAGCAGCGCCGATTGGAGCGGAGATACGCAGTATTTT. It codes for CASSADWSGDTQYF.

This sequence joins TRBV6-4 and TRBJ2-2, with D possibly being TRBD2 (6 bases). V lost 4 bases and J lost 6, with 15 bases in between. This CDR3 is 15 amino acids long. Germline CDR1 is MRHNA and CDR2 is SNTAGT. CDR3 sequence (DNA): TGTGCCAGCAGTGTTAGCGGAGCTGGGTCCGGGGAGCTGTTTTTT. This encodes CASSVSGAGSGELFF.

This CDR3 reads CASSLLSAPGGDTQYF. DNA for the CDR3: TGTGCCAGCAGCCTTCTCTCGGCCCCCGGAGGAGATACGCAGTATTTT. The chain combines TRBV27 with TRBJ2-3, with D maybe TRBD2 (5 bases). Deletions cut 6 bases from V and 5 bases from J, with 21 bases between. Germline values: CDR1 MNHEY, CDR2 SMNVEV (reference sequence). The CDR3 contains 16 residues.

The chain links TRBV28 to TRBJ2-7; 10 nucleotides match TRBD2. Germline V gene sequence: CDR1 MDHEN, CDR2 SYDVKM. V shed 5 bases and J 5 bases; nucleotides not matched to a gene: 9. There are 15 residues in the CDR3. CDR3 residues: CASSPEREGRDEQYF. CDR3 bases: TGTGCCAGCAGTCCTGAGCGGGAGGGCCGGGACGAGCAGTACTTC.

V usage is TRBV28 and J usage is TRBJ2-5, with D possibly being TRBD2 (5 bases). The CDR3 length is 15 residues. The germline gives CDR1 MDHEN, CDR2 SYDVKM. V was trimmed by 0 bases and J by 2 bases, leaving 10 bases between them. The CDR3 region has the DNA TGTGCCAGCAGTTTATGGACCACGGGACAAGAGACCCAGTACTTC. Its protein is CASSLWTTGQETQYF.

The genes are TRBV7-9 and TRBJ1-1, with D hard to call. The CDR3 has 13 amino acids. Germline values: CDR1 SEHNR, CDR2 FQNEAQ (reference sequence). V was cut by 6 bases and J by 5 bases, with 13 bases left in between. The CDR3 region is CASRPGSLTEAFF. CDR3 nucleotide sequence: TGTGCCAGCAGGCCAGGCAGTTTGACTGAAGCTTTCTTT.

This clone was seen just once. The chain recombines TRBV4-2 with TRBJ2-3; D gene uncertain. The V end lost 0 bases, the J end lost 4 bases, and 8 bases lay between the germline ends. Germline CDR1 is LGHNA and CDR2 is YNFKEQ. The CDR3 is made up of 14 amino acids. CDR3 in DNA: TGTGCCAGCAGCCAAGACTGGAGAGCAGATACGCAGTATTTT. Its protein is CASSQDWRADTQYF.

The CDR3 is CASSFSGPVYTGELFF. The CDR3 bases are TGTGCCAGCAGCTTTTCGGGGCCTGTGTACACCGGGGAGCTGTTTTTT. J is TRBJ2-2 and V is TRBV7-2; D could derive from TRBD1 or TRBD2 (5 bases each). V lost 3 bases, J lost 3 bases, and 14 bases lay in between. The CDR3 extends over 16 amino acids. Germline-derived CDR1 and CDR2 are SGHTA and FQGNSA.